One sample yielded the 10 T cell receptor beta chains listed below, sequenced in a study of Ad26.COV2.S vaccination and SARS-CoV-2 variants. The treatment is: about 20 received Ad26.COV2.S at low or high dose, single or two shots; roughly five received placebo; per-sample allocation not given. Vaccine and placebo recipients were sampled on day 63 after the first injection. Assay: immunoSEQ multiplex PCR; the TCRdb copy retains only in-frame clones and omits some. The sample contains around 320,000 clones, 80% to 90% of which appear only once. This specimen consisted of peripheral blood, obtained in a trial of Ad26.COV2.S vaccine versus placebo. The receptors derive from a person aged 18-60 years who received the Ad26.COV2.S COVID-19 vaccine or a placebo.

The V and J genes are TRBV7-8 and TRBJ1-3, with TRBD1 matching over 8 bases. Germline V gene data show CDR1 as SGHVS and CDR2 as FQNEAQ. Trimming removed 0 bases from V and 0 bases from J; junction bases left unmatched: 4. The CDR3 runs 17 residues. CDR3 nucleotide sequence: TGTGCCAGCAGCTTAGCTGGACAGGGCAACTCTGGAAACACCATATATTTT. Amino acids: CASSLAGQGNSGNTIYF. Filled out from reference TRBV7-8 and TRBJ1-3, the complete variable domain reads GAGVSQSPRYKVAKRGQDVALRCDPISGHVSLFWYQQALGQGPEFLTYFQNEAQLDKSGLPSDRFFAERPEGSVSTLKIQRTQQEDSAVYLCASSLAGQGNSGNTIYFGEGSWLTVV.

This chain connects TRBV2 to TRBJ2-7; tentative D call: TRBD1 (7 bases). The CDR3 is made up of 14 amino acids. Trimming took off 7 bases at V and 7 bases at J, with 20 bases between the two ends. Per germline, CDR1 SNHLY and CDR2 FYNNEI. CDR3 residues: CASIWTGEGREQYF. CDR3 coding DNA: TGTGCCAGCATTTGGACAGGTGAGGGGAGGGAGCAGTACTTC.

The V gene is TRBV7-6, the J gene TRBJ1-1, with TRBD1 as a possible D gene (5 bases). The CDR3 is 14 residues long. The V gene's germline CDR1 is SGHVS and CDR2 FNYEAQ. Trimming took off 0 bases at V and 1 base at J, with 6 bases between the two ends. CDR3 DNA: TGTGCCAGCAGCTTAGCGGGGGGGAACACTGAAGCTTTCTTT. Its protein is CASSLAGGNTEAFF.

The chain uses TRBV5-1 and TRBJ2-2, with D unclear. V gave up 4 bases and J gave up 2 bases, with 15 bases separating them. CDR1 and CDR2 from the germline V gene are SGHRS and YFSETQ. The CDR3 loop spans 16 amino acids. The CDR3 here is CASSGRATKNTGELFF. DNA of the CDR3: TGCGCCAGCAGCGGCCGGGCTACCAAAAACACCGGGGAGCTGTTTTTT. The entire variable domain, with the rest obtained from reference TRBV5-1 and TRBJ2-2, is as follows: KAGVTQTPRYLIKTRGQQVTLSCSPISGHRSVSWYQQTPGQGLQFLFEYFSETQRNKGNFPGRFSGRQFSNSRSEMNVSTLELGDSALYLCASSGRATKNTGELFFGEGSRLTVL.

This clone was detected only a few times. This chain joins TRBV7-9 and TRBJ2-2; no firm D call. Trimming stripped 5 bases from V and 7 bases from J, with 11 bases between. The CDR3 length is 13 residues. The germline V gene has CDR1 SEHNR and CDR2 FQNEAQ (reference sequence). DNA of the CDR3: TGTGCCAGCAGCGGTCCTCTCCACGGGGAGCTGTTTTTT. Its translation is CASSGPLHGELFF.

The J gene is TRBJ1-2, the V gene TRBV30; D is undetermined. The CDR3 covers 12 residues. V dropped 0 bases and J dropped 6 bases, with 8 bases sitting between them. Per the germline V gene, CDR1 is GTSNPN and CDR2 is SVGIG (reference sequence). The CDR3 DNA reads TGTGCCTGGAGTGTATCCCCTGATGGCTACACCTTC. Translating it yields CAWSVSPDGYTF. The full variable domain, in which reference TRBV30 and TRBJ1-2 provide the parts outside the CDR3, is SQTIHQWPATLVQPVGSPLSLECTVEGTSNPNLYWYRQAAGRGLQLLFYSVGIGQISSEVPQNLSASRPQDRQFILSSKKLLLSDSGFYLCAWSVSPDGYTFGSGTRLTVV.

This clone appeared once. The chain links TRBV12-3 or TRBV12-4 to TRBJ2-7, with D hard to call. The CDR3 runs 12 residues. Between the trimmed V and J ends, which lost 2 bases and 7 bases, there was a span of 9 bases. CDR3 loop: CASSLPLREQYF. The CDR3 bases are TGTGCCAGCAGTTTACCCCTAAGGGAGCAGTACTTC.

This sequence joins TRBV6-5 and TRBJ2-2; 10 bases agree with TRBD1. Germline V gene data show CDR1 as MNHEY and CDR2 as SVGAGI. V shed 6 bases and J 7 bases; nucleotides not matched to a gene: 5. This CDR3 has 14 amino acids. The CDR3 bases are TGTGCCAGCAGAAGACAGGGGGCGGACGGGGAGCTGTTTTTT. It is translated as CASRRQGADGELFF.

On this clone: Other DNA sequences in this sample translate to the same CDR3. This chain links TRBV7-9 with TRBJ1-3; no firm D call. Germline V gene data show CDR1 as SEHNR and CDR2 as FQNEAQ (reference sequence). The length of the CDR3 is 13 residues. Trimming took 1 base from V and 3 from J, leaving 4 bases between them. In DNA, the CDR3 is TGTGCCAGCAGCTTAGGAGGTGGAAACACCATATATTTT. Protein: CASSLGGGNTIYF.

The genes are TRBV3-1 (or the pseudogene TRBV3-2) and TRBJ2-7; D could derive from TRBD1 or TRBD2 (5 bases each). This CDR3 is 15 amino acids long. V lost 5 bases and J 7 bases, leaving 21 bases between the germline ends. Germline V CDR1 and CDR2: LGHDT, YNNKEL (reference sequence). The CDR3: CASSKSGTLMWEQYF. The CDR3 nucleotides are TGTGCCAGCAGCAAATCCGGGACCCTAATGTGGGAGCAGTACTTC.